The 11 T cell receptor beta chains in this list originate from one sample, sequenced in a study of OX40 agonist ivuxolimab in advanced cancers. Some clones are missing from TCRdb's copy, which holds only in-frame ones; the method was immunoSEQ multiplex PCR. Of around 66,000 clones listed, about 85% are singletons. Sequences were derived from CD4+ or CD8+ T cells sorted from blood, sampled in a trial of the OX40 agonist ivuxolimab. The receptors shown here come from an adult with an advanced solid tumor such as melanoma, head and neck, liver or kidney cancer.

DNA of the CDR3: TGTGCCAGCAGTGAAGGCTATCGTTTTGCAGGCCTGGGAGAAAAACTGTTTTTT. It encodes CASSEGYRFAGLGEKLFF. The chain uses TRBV6-1 and TRBJ1-4; D not certain. Trimming pared 1 base from V and 8 bases from J, leaving 23 bases between. The CDR3 is 18 amino acids. Looked up from germline, CDR1 is MNHNS and CDR2 is SASEGT.

This chain connects TRBV6-1 to TRBJ1-2; unclear D gene. V dropped 1 base and J dropped 1 base, with 10 bases sitting between them. The length of the CDR3 is 15 residues. Germline CDR1 is MNHNS and CDR2 is SASEGT. Here the CDR3 DNA reads TGTGCCAGCAGTGAAGTAAGGCCATTTAACTATGGCTACACCTTC. It codes for CASSEVRPFNYGYTF.

The rearrangement links TRBV5-1 to TRBJ2-5; 14 bases fit TRBD2. The DNA end is a closer match to TRBJ2-7, so the J assignment may be wrong. Per the germline V gene, CDR1 is SGHRS and CDR2 is YFSETQ. The length of the CDR3 is 19 residues. CDR3 region: CASSSTGTSGGGRIYEQYF. CDR3 sequence (DNA): TGCGCCAGCAGCTCGACCGGGACTAGCGGGGGAGGGCGAATCTACGAGCAGTACTTC.

The chain has TRBV30 and TRBJ2-7; TRBD2 might be the D (5 bases). The V gene lost 3 bases and the J gene lost 0 bases, with 12 bases spanning the gap. The V gene's germline CDR1 is GTSNPN and CDR2 SVGIG (reference sequence). This CDR3 has 14 amino acids. CDR3 DNA: TGTGCCTGGAGGCAGTCTAGCATCTCCTACGAGCAGTACTTC. This codes for CAWRQSSISYEQYF.

Concerning this clone itself: Compared with germline, one end of the junction differs, possibly owing to a read error. This chain links TRBV5-1 with TRBJ2-2, with 7 bases identical to TRBD1. The germline V gene encodes CDR1 SGHRS and CDR2 YFSETQ. The CDR3 is 14 amino acids. CDR3 region: CASSIQGNAGELFF. DNA for the CDR3: TGCGCCAGCAGCATACAGGGGAACGCCGGGGAGCTGTTTTTT.

The J gene is TRBJ2-4, the V gene TRBV4-1; a weak D match, TRBD2 (5 bases). The CDR3 loop spans 15 amino acids. Trimming shortened V by 0 bases and J by 8 bases, and 14 bases separated the two germline ends. Germline CDR1 reads MGHRA; CDR2 reads YSYEKL. The CDR3 sequence: CASSQEAAGMDIQYF. The CDR3, as DNA: TGCGCCAGCAGCCAAGAAGCGGCCGGTATGGACATTCAGTACTTC.

This clone has more than one count but fewer than ten. V gene TRBV6-4 combines with J gene TRBJ1-2, with D maybe TRBD1 (6 bases). The V end lost 6 bases, the J end lost 7 bases, and 9 bases lay between the germline ends. The CDR3 extends over 11 amino acids. Per the germline V gene, CDR1 is MRHNA and CDR2 is SNTAGT. The CDR3 region is CASRQGLGYTF. The CDR3 nucleotides read TGTGCCAGCAGACAGGGCCTTGGCTACACCTTC.

The chain links TRBV9 to TRBJ1-5; possibly TRBD1 for D (5 bases). V gave up 0 bases and J gave up 7 bases, with 14 bases separating them. Germline V gene data show CDR1 as SGDLS and CDR2 as YYNGEE. The CDR3 sequence is 15 residues long. This CDR3 is CASSVGLEGRQPQHF. Written as DNA, the CDR3 is TGTGCCAGCAGCGTAGGGTTGGAGGGGCGGCAGCCCCAGCATTTT.

J is TRBJ2-3 and V is TRBV5-6; 9 bases agree with TRBD1. This CDR3 contains 16 residues. The J segment lost 4 bases and the V segment lost 4 bases, leaving 10 bases of the junction unmatched. Germline-derived CDR1 and CDR2 are SGHDT and YYEEEE. The chain's CDR3 is CASSGTPGQGADTQYF. The DNA of the CDR3 is TGTGCCAGCAGCGGTACACCGGGACAGGGTGCAGATACGCAGTATTTT.

The J gene is TRBJ1-2, the V gene TRBV7-8, with TRBD1 identical over 9 bases. The CDR3 consists of 16 residues. V was pared by 1 base and J by 4 bases, with 7 bases of the junction left unmatched. Germline loops: CDR1 SGHVS, CDR2 FQNEAQ. CDR3 nucleotide sequence: TGTGCCAGCAGCTTAGGGGGGGGACAGGGAGGCTATGGCTACACCTTC. It is translated as CASSLGGGQGGYGYTF. The complete variable domain, with remaining parts taken from reference TRBV7-8 and TRBJ1-2, reads GAGVSQSPRYKVAKRGQDVALRCDPISGHVSLFWYQQALGQGPEFLTYFQNEAQLDKSGLPSDRFFAERPEGSVSTLKIQRTQQEDSAVYLCASSLGGGQGGYGYTFGSGTRLTVV.

The rearrangement uses TRBV6-4 and TRBJ2-1; 8 bases map to TRBD1. The CDR3 sequence is 16 residues long. With 3 bases clipped from V and 4 bases from J, the junction kept 8 bases outside the gene matches. Germline V CDR1 and CDR2: MRHNA, SNTAGT. The DNA of the CDR3 is TGTGCCAGCAGTGAGTTCGGCAGGGGGCATTACAATGAGCAGTTCTTC. It specifies CASSEFGRGHYNEQFF.